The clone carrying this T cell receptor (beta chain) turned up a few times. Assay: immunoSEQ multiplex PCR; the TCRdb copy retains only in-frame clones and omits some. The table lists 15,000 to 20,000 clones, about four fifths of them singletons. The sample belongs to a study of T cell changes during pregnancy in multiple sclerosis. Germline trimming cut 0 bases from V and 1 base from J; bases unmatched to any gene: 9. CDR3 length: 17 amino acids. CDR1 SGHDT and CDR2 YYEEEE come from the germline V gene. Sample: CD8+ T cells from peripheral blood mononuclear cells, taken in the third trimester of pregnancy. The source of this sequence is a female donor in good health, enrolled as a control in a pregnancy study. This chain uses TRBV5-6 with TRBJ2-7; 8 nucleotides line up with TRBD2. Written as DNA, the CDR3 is TGTGCCAGCAGCTTGGCCGGGGTAGCGGGACCTTCCTACGAGCAGTACTTC. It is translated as CASSLAGVAGPSYEQYF.